The source of this TCR beta chain is a study of blood T cell repertoires in COVID-19. Study in general: PBMCs, B-cell-depleted T cells, or T cells provided the cDNA or gDNA that made up the material.

Per the germline V gene, CDR1 is SNHLY and CDR2 is FYNNEI. Trimming removed 5 bases from V and 7 bases from J; junction bases left unmatched: 5. The CDR3 length is 14 residues. Generated by immunoSEQ multiplex PCR, the TCRdb table keeps only in-frame clones and is missing some. The sample shows 270,000 or so clones, roughly nine tenths of them seen only once. The sample consisted of peripheral blood. The clonotype was recovered from a man in his forties or fifties with active or convalescent COVID-19. The chain employs TRBV2 and TRBJ1-4, with TRBD1 matching 9 bases. The CDR3 here is CASSFGTGIEKLFF. The CDR3 DNA reads TGTGCCAGCAGTTTCGGGACAGGGATTGAAAAACTGTTTTTT.